This section outlines one T cell receptor beta chain sequence together with its context. This specimen belongs to a study of blood T cell repertoires in COVID-19. Trimming cost V 6 bases and J 4 bases; bases outside gene matches: 6. Germline CDR1 is MNHEY and CDR2 is SVGAGI. The CDR3 is made up of 14 amino acids. As processed by the authors: Nucleated cell number was recorded as an estimate derived from reference gene primer amplification. Assay used: immunoSEQ multiplex PCR; TCRdb lists only in-frame clones, some missing. The V and J calls and clone size come from that table; D and trimming were worked out from the DNA. The table includes 200,000 to 300,000 clones, roughly 85% detected once.

The source material was peripheral blood. This clonotype was sampled from a man aged 18 to 35 with active or convalescent COVID-19. This chain joins TRBV6-5 and TRBJ2-5; TRBD2 matches 9 bases. CDR3 DNA sequence: TGTGCCAGCAGGGGGACTAGCCGCCTAGAGACCCAGTACTTC. As protein: CASRGTSRLETQYF.